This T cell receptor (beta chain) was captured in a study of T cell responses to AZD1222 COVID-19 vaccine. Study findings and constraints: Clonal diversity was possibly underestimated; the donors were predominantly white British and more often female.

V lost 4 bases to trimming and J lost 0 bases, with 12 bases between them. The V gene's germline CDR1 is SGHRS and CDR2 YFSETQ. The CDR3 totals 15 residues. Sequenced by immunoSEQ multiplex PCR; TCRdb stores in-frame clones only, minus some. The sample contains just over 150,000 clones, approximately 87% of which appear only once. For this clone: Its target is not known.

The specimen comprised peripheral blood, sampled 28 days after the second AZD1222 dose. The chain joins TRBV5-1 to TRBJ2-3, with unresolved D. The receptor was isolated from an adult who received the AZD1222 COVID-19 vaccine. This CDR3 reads CASSRNLASTDTQYF. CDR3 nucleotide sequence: TGCGCCAGCAGCCGGAACTTAGCTAGCACAGATACGCAGTATTTT. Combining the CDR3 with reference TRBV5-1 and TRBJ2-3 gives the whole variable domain KAGVTQTPRYLIKTRGQQVTLSCSPISGHRSVSWYQQTPGQGLQFLFEYFSETQRNKGNFPGRFSGRQFSNSRSEMNVSTLELGDSALYLCASSRNLASTDTQYFGPGTRLTVL.